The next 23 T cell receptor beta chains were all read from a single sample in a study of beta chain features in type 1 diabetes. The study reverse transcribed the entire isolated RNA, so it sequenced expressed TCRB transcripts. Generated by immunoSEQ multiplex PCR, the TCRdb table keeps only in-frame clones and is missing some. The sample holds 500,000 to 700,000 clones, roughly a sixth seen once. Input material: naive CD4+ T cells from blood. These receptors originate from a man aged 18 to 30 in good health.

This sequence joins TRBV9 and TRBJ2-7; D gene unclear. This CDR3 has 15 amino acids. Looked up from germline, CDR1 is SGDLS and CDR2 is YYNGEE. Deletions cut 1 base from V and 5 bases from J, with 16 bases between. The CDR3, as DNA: TGTGCCAGCAGCGTATCGCCCCTCGGCATCAACGAGCAGTACTTC. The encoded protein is CASSVSPLGINEQYF.

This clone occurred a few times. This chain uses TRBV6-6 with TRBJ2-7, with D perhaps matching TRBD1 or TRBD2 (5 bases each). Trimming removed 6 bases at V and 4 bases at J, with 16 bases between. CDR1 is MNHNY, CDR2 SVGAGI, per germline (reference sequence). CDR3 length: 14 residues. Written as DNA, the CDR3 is TGTGCCAGCAGGGGACCATCAAGCGGATACGAGCAGTACTTC. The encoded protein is CASRGPSSGYEQYF.

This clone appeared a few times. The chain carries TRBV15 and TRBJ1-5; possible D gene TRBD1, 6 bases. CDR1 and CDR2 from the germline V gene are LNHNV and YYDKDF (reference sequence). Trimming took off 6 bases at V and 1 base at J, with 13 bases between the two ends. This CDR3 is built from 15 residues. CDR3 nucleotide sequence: TGTGCCACCAGAATCGGAGGGACAAGCAATCAGCCCCAGCATTTT. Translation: CATRIGGTSNQPQHF.

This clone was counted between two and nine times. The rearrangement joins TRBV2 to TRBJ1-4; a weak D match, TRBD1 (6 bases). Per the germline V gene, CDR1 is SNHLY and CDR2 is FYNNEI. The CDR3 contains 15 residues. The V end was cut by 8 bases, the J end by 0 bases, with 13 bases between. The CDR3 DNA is TGTGCCAGCGGAAAACAGGGAGCAACTAATGAAAAACTGTTTTTT. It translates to CASGKQGATNEKLFF. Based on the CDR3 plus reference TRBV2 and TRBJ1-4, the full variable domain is EPEVTQTPSHQVTQMGQEVILRCVPISNHLYFYWYRQILGQKVEFLVSFYNNEISEKSEIFDDQFSVERPDGSNFTLKIRSTKLEDSAMYFCASGKQGATNEKLFFGSGTQLSVL.

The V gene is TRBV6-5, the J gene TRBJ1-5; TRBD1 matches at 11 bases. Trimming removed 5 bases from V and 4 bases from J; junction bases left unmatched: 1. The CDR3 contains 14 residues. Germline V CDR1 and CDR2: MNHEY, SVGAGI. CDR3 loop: CASSGQGANQPQHF. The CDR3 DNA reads TGTGCCAGCAGTGGACAGGGGGCGAATCAGCCCCAGCATTTT.

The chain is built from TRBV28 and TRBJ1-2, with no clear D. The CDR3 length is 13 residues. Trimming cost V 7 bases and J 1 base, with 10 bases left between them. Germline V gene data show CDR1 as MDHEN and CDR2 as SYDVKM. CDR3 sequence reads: CASNLPGNYGYTF. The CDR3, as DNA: TGTGCCAGCAATCTTCCCGGTAACTATGGCTACACCTTC.

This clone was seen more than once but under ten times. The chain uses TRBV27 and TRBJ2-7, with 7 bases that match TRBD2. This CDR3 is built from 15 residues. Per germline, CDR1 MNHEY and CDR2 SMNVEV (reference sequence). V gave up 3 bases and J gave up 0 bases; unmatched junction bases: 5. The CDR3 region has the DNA TGTGCCAGCAGTTTTTGGGCGGGAGACTCCTACGAGCAGTACTTC. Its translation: CASSFWAGDSYEQYF.

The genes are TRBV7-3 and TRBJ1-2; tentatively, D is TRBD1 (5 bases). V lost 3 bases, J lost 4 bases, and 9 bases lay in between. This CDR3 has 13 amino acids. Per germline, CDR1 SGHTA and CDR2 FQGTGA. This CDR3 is CASSFQGTYGYTF. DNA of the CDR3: TGTGCCAGCAGCTTTCAGGGTACCTATGGCTACACCTTC.

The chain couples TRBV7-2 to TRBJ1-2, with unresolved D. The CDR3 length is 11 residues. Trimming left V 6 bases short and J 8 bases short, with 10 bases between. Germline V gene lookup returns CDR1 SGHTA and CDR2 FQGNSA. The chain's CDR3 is CASRPPGGYTF. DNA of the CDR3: TGTGCCAGCAGACCACCGGGGGGCTACACCTTC.

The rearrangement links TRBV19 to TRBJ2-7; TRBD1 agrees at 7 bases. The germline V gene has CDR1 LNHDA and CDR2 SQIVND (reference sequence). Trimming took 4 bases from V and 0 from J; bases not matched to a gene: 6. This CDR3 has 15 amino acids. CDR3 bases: TGTGCCAGTAGTAAGTACCGGGACAGCTCCTACGAGCAGTACTTC. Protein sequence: CASSKYRDSSYEQYF.

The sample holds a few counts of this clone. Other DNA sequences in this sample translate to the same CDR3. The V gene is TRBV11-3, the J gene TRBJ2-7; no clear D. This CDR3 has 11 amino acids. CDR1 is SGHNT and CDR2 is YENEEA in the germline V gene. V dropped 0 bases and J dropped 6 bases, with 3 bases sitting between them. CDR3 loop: CASSLDGEQYF. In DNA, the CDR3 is TGTGCCAGCAGCTTAGATGGCGAGCAGTACTTC. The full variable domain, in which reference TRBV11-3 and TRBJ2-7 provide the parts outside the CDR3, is EAGVVQSPRYKIIEKKQPVAFWCNPISGHNTLYWYLQNLGQGPELLIRYENEEAVDDSQLPKDRFSAERLKGVDSTLKIQPAELGDSAVYLCASSLDGEQYFGPGTRLTVT.

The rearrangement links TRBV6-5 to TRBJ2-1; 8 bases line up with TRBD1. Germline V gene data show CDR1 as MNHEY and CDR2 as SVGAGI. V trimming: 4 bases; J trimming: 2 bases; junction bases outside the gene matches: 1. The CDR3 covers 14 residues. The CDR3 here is CASSSGGAYNEQFF. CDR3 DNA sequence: TGTGCCAGCAGTTCAGGGGGCGCCTACAATGAGCAGTTCTTC.

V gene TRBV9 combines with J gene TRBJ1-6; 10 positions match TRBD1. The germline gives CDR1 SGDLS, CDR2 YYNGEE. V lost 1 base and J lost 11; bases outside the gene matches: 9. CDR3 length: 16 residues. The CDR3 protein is CASSVRGSGQGTPLHF. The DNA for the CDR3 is TGTGCCAGCAGCGTAAGGGGATCGGGACAGGGGACACCCCTCCACTTT.

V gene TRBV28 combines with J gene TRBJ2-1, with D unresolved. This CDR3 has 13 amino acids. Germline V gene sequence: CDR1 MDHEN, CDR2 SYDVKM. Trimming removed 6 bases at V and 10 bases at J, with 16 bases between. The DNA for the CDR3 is TGTGCCAGCAGACCGCCTCCAGGCGGCGAGCAGTTCTTC. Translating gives CASRPPPGGEQFF.

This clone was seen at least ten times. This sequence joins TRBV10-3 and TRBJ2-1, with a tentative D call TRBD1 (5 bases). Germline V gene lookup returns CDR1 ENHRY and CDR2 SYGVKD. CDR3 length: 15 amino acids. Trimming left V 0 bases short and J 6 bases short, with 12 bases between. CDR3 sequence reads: CAISESGLGANEQFF. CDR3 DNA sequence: TGTGCCATCAGTGAGTCGGGGCTAGGGGCCAATGAGCAGTTCTTC.

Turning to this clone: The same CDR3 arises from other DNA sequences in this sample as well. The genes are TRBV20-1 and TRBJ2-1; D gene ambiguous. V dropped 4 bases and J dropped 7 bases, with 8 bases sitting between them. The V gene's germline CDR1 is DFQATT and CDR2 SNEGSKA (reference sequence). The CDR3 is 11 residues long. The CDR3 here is CSANLGNEQFF. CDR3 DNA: TGCAGTGCTAATTTGGGAAATGAGCAGTTCTTC.

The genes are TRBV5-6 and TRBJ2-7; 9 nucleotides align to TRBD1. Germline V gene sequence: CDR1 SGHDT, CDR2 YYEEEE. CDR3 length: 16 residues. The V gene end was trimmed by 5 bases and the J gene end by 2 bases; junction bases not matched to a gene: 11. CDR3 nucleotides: TGTGCCAGCAGACCTGAGGGACAGGGAAGGGCCTACGAGCAGTACTTC. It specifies CASRPEGQGRAYEQYF.

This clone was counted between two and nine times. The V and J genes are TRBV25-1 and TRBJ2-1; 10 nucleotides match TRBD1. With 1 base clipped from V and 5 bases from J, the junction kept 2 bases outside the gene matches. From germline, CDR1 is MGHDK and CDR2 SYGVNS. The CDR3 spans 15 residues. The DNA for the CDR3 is TGTGCCAGCAGTGAATCAGGGACAGGGGACAATGAGCAGTTCTTC. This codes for CASSESGTGDNEQFF.

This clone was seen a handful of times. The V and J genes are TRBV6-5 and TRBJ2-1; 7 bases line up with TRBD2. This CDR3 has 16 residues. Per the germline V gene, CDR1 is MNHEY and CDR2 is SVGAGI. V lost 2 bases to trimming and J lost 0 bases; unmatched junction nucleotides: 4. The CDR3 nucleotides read TGTGCCAGCAGTTACGCGGCGGGGGACTCCTACAATGAGCAGTTCTTC. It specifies CASSYAAGDSYNEQFF.

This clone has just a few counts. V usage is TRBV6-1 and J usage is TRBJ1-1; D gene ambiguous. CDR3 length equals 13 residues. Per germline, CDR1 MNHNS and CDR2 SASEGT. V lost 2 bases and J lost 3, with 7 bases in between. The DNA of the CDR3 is TGTGCCAGCAGTGAAAGGGCAGACACTGAAGCTTTCTTT. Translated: CASSERADTEAFF.

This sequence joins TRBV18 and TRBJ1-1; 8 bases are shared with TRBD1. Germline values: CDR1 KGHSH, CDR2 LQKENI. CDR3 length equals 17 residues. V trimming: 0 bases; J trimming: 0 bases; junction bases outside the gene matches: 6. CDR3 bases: TGTGCCAGCTCACCACCGGTGGCAGGGGGCCTGAACACTGAAGCTTTCTTT. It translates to CASSPPVAGGLNTEAFF.

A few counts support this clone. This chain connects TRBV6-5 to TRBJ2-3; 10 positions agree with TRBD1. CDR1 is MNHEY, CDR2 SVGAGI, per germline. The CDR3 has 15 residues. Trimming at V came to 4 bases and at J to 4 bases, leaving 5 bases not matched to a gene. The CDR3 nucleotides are TGTGCCAGCAGTTCCCGGACAGGGGGTGCAGATACGCAGTATTTT. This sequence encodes CASSSRTGGADTQYF.

The CDR3 loop reads CASSWMGETQYF. The CDR3 nucleotides read TGTGCCAGCAGCTGGATGGGGGAGACCCAGTACTTC. The V call is TRBV5-6, the J call TRBJ2-5, with unresolved D. CDR3 size: 12 residues. Germline V gene lookup returns CDR1 SGHDT and CDR2 YYEEEE. Trimming stripped 3 bases from V and 5 bases from J, with 8 bases between.